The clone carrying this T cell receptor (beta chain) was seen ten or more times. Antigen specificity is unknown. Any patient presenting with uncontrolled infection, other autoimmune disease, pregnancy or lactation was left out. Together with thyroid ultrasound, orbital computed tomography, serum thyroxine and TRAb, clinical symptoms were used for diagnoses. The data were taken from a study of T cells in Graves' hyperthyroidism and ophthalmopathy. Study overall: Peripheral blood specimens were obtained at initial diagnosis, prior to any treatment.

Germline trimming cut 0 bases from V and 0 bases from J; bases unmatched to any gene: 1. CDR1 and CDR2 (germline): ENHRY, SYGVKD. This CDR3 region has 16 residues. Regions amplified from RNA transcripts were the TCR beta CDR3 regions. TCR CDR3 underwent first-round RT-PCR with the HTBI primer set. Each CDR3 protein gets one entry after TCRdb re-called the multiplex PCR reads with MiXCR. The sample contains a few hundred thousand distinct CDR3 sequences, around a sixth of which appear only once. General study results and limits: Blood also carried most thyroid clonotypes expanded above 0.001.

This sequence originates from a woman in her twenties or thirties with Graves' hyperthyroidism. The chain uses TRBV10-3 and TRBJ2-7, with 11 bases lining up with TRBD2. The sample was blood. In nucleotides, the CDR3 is TGTGCCATCAGTGAGTCAACTAGCGGGAGCTCCTACGAGCAGTACTTC. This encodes CAISESTSGSSYEQYF.